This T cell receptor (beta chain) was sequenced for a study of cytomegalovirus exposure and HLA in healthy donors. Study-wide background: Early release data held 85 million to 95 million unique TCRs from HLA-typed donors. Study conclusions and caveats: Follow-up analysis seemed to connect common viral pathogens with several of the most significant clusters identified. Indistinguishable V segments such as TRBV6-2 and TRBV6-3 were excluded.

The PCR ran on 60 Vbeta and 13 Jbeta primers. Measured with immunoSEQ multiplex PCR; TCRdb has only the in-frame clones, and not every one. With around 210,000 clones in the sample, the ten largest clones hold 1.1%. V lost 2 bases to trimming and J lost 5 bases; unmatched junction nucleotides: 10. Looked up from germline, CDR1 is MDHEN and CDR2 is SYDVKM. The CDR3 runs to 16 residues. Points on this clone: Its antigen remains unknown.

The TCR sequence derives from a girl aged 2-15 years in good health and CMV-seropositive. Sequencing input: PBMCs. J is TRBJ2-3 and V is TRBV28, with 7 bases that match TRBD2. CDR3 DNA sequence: TGTGCCAGCAGTTTACCGGCGGGAGTCTTGGGAGATACGCAGTATTTT. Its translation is CASSLPAGVLGDTQYF. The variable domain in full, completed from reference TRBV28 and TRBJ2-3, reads DVKVTQSSRYLVKRTGEKVFLECVQDMDHENMFWYRQDPGLGLRLIYFSYDVKMKEKGDIPEGYSVSREKKERFSLILESASTNQTSMYLCASSLPAGVLGDTQYFGPGTRLTVL.